Listed below are T cell receptor beta chains from one sample, sequenced in a study of cytomegalovirus exposure and HLA in healthy donors. Profiling relied on immunoSEQ multiplex PCR, and the TCRdb table lists in-frame clones only, not all of them. The sample features some 110,000 clones, with 2.5% to 3% in its top ten. The sequenced sample consisted of PBMCs. Every receptor here comes from a man aged 25-45 years in good health and CMV-seronegative. Each CDR3 is given with its conserved first and last residue. A D gene is named only where the DNA matches it firmly. Some rows mark clone size as missing; the rest say once, few, many or name a class of expanded clone.

V: TRBV5-1; size: -; J: TRBJ2-1; D: TRBD2; CDR3: CASSSQREGVRNEQFF; DNA: TGCGCCAGCAGCTCCCAGCGGGAGGGCGTGAGGAATGAGCAGTTCTTC
V: TRBV6-6; size: -; J: TRBJ2-7; D: -; CDR3: CATSPHLSSYEQYF; DNA: TGTGCCACCTCACCCCACCTGAGCTCCTACGAGCAGTACTTC
V: TRBV5-4; size: -; J: TRBJ1-4; D: -; CDR3: CASSSWTEATNEKLFF; DNA: TGTGCCAGCAGCTCGTGGACAGAGGCAACTAATGAAAAACTGTTTTTT
V: TRBV6-1; size: -; J: TRBJ2-2; D: -; CDR3: CASSSSGTGELFF; DNA: TGTGCCAGCAGTTCCTCGGGAACCGGGGAGCTGTTTTTT
V: TRBV29-1; size: -; J: TRBJ2-1; D: TRBD2; CDR3: CSVPLGGAYNEQFF; DNA: TGCAGCGTTCCCCTCGGGGGGGCCTACAATGAGCAGTTCTTC
V: TRBV5-1; size: -; J: TRBJ1-6; D: -; CDR3: CASSFTGPNSPLHF; DNA: TGCGCCAGCAGCTTCACAGGGCCTAATTCACCCCTCCACTTT
V: TRBV28; size: -; J: TRBJ2-4; D: TRBD1; CDR3: CASRRDSLDIQYF; DNA: TGTGCCAGCAGACGGGACAGTTTAGACATTCAGTACTTC
V: TRBV2; size: -; J: TRBJ2-7; D: -; CDR3: CASRREREAYEQYF; DNA: TGTGCCAGCAGGAGGGAGAGGGAGGCCTACGAGCAGTACTTC
V: TRBV27; size: -; J: TRBJ2-7; D: -; CDR3: CASSSLSQSQIYEQYF; DNA: TGTGCCAGCAGTAGTTTATCTCAGTCTCAGATCTACGAGCAGTACTTC
V: TRBV9; size: -; J: TRBJ2-2; D: -; CDR3: CASSGRNTGELFF; DNA: TGTGCCAGCAGTGGGAGGAACACCGGGGAGCTGTTTTTT
V: TRBV18; size: -; J: TRBJ2-1; D: TRBD2; CDR3: CASSPWASGNNEQFF; DNA: TGTGCCAGCTCACCATGGGCTAGCGGAAACAATGAGCAGTTCTTC
V: TRBV29-1; size: -; J: TRBJ2-2; D: -; CDR3: CSAQGESGELFF; DNA: TGCAGCGCCCAAGGGGAATCCGGGGAGCTGTTTTTT
V: TRBV18; size: -; J: TRBJ1-2; D: TRBD1; CDR3: CASSPTGQGGNGYTF; DNA: TGTGCCAGCTCACCCACAGGACAGGGAGGGAATGGCTACACCTTC
V: TRBV7-2; size: -; J: TRBJ2-7; D: -; CDR3: CASSLAYRTLTYEQYF; DNA: TGTGCCAGCAGCTTAGCTTACAGGACCTTAACCTACGAGCAGTACTTC
V: TRBV5-4; size: medium-sized; J: TRBJ2-1; D: -; CDR3: CASSLLGSHNEQFF; DNA: TGTGCCAGCAGCTTGTTGGGCTCACACAATGAGCAGTTCTTC
V: TRBV28; size: -; J: TRBJ2-1; D: -; CDR3: CASSLVKGEQFF; DNA: TGTGCCAGCAGTCTAGTCAAAGGTGAGCAGTTCTTC
V: TRBV6-5; size: -; J: TRBJ2-3; D: TRBD1; CDR3: CASRDRVHTADTQYF; DNA: TGTGCCAGCAGGGACAGGGTCCACACGGCAGATACGCAGTATTTT
V: TRBV19; size: -; J: TRBJ2-1; D: -; CDR3: CASSIALVSANEQFF; DNA: TGTGCCAGTAGTATAGCACTGGTCTCCGCCAATGAGCAGTTCTTC
V: TRBV10-1; size: -; J: TRBJ1-5; D: -; CDR3: CASSERGGCQPQHF; DNA: TGCGCCAGCAGTGAGCGGGGGGGCTGTCAGCCCCAGCATTTT
V: TRBV18; size: -; J: TRBJ1-1; D: -; CDR3: CASSLGRVLNTEAFF; DNA: TGTGCCAGCTCACTGGGGAGGGTTTTGAACACTGAAGCTTTCTTT
V: TRBV7-3; size: -; J: TRBJ2-1; D: TRBD2; CDR3: CASSLGLARINEQFF; DNA: TGTGCCAGCAGCTTGGGACTAGCCAGGATCAATGAGCAGTTCTTC
V: TRBV19; size: -; J: TRBJ1-5; D: TRBD1; CDR3: CASSPGRRQGTNQPQHF; DNA: TGTGCCAGTAGTCCCGGACGGAGACAGGGTACCAATCAGCCCCAGCATTTT
V: TRBV2; size: -; J: TRBJ2-5; D: -; CDR3: CASSALWAQETQYF; DNA: TGTGCCAGCAGTGCATTGTGGGCCCAAGAGACCCAGTACTTC
V: TRBV5-1; size: -; J: TRBJ1-1; D: TRBD1; CDR3: CASSLRGPGQGATEAFF; DNA: TGCGCCAGCAGCTTGCGAGGCCCGGGACAGGGGGCCACTGAAGCTTTCTTT
V: TRBV2; size: -; J: TRBJ2-5; D: TRBD1; CDR3: CASIPVAGTGRYQETQYF; DNA: TGTGCCAGCATCCCCGTCGCCGGGACAGGAAGGTACCAAGAGACCCAGTACTTC
V: TRBV6-1; size: -; J: TRBJ2-7; D: TRBD1; CDR3: CASSEAWLGTAYEQYF; DNA: TGTGCCAGCAGTGAAGCGTGGTTGGGGACAGCCTACGAGCAGTACTTC
V: TRBV5-8; size: -; J: TRBJ1-5; D: TRBD1; CDR3: CASSLVGQGLNQPQHF; DNA: TGTGCCAGCAGCTTGGTGGGACAGGGTCTCAATCAGCCCCAGCATTTT
V: TRBV28; size: -; J: TRBJ2-7; D: TRBD1; CDR3: CASSTPGQGEQYF; DNA: TGTGCCAGCAGTACCCCAGGACAGGGAGAACAGTACTTC
V: TRBV7-9; size: -; J: TRBJ1-1; D: TRBD1; CDR3: CASSTQGAAFF; DNA: TGTGCCAGCAGTACTCAGGGGGCGGCTTTCTTT
V: TRBV28; size: -; J: TRBJ2-7; D: TRBD2; CDR3: CASSDHQTSGTYEQYF; DNA: TGTGCCAGCAGTGACCACCAGACTAGCGGAACCTACGAGCAGTACTTC
V: TRBV5-4; size: -; J: TRBJ2-1; D: -; CDR3: CASSLGLDYEQFF; DNA: TGCGCCAGCAGCTTGGGCCTAGATTATGAGCAGTTCTTC
V: TRBV6-1; size: -; J: TRBJ1-1; D: TRBD1; CDR3: CASKLPRDRHTEAFF; DNA: TGTGCCAGCAAGCTACCCCGGGACAGGCACACTGAAGCTTTCTTT
V: TRBV10-1; size: -; J: TRBJ2-3; D: -; CDR3: CASSGPGVTDTQYF; DNA: TGCGCCAGCAGTGGCCCGGGGGTCACAGATACGCAGTATTTT
V: TRBV2; size: -; J: TRBJ2-7; D: -; CDR3: CASSDPKDSPTYEQYF; DNA: TGTGCCAGCAGTGACCCAAAGGACAGCCCTACCTACGAGCAGTACTTC
V: TRBV19; size: -; J: TRBJ2-1; D: -; CDR3: CASNSGYNEQFF; DNA: TGTGCCAGTAATTCGGGGTACAATGAGCAGTTCTTC
V: TRBV9; size: -; J: TRBJ2-5; D: TRBD2; CDR3: CASSPGLAGVSVETQYF; DNA: TGTGCCAGCAGCCCCGGACTAGCGGGAGTCTCGGTGGAGACCCAGTACTTC
V: TRBV19; size: -; J: TRBJ2-3; D: -; CDR3: CASSIGGYTDTQYF; DNA: TGTGCCAGTAGTATTGGAGGATACACAGATACGCAGTATTTT
V: TRBV27; size: -; J: TRBJ2-7; D: -; CDR3: CASSLSPGALFYEQYF; DNA: TGTGCCAGCAGTTTATCGCCAGGGGCTCTCTTCTACGAGCAGTACTTC
V: TRBV7-9; size: -; J: TRBJ2-7; D: TRBD1; CDR3: CASSAWTGSQGDYEQYF; DNA: TGTGCCAGCAGCGCATGGACAGGCTCTCAGGGGGATTACGAGCAGTACTTC
V: TRBV6-5; size: -; J: TRBJ2-2; D: TRBD2; CDR3: CASSYTSGRRTGELFF; DNA: TGTGCCAGCAGTTATACTAGCGGGAGGAGAACCGGGGAGCTGTTTTTT
V: TRBV11-1; size: -; J: TRBJ2-7; D: -; CDR3: CASSYIPYEQYF; DNA: TGTGCCAGCAGCTATATCCCCTACGAGCAGTACTTC
V: TRBV28; size: -; J: TRBJ1-4; D: TRBD1; CDR3: CASSTDRVGGREKLFF; DNA: TGTGCCAGCAGCACCGACAGGGTAGGGGGTAGGGAAAAACTGTTTTTT
V: TRBV7-8; size: -; J: TRBJ1-5; D: -; CDR3: CASSFRQGRYQPQHF; DNA: TGTGCCAGCAGCTTCCGGCAGGGGAGATATCAGCCCCAGCATTTT
V: TRBV11-2; size: -; J: TRBJ2-3; D: -; CDR3: CASSSPWAAELTDTQYF; DNA: TGTGCCAGCAGCTCCCCTTGGGCAGCGGAACTCACAGATACGCAGTATTTT
V: TRBV28; size: -; J: TRBJ1-1; D: -; CDR3: CASSLTGSPTEAFF; DNA: TGTGCCAGCAGTCTTACCGGGAGCCCGACTGAAGCTTTCTTT
V: TRBV30; size: -; J: TRBJ1-2; D: -; CDR3: CAWRKEHYGYTF; DNA: TGTGCCTGGAGAAAAGAGCACTATGGCTACACCTTC
V: TRBV11-2; size: -; J: TRBJ1-1; D: -; CDR3: CASSLGFDPGTFTEAFF; DNA: TGTGCCAGCAGCTTAGGATTCGACCCGGGAACCTTCACTGAAGCTTTCTTT
V: TRBV12-5; size: -; J: TRBJ2-6; D: TRBD2; CDR3: CASGLSLGGLAGPFSSGANVLTF; DNA: TGTGCTAGTGGTTTGTCCCTCGGGGGACTAGCGGGACCTTTTAGCTCTGGGGCCAACGTCCTGACTTTC
V: TRBV7-2; size: -; J: TRBJ2-3; D: TRBD1; CDR3: CASSQAGGTAPLNTQYF; DNA: TGTGCCAGCAGCCAGGCCGGTGGGACAGCCCCCTTGAATACGCAGTATTTT
V: TRBV13; size: -; J: TRBJ2-1; D: TRBD1; CDR3: CASRYLGDRDNEQFF; DNA: TGTGCCAGCAGGTACTTGGGGGACAGGGACAATGAGCAGTTCTTC
V: TRBV27; size: -; J: TRBJ2-3; D: TRBD1; CDR3: CASSLGTGGADTQYF; DNA: TGTGCCAGCAGTCTCGGGACAGGGGGTGCAGATACGCAGTATTTT
V: TRBV29-1; size: -; J: TRBJ2-3; D: -; CDR3: CSVEYAGLDTQYF; DNA: TGCAGCGTTGAATATGCAGGTCTGGATACGCAGTATTTT
V: TRBV7-6; size: -; J: TRBJ2-7; D: -; CDR3: CASSPKVAGQEQYF; DNA: TGTGCCAGCAGCCCAAAGGTGGCGGGGCAGGAGCAGTACTTC
V: TRBV19; size: -; J: TRBJ1-5; D: -; CDR3: CASSSRYSNQPQHF; DNA: TGTGCCAGTAGTTCTAGGTATAGCAATCAGCCCCAGCATTTT
V: TRBV28; size: -; J: TRBJ1-2; D: -; CDR3: CASSFTANYGYTF; DNA: TGTGCCAGCAGTTTCACAGCAAACTATGGCTACACCTTC